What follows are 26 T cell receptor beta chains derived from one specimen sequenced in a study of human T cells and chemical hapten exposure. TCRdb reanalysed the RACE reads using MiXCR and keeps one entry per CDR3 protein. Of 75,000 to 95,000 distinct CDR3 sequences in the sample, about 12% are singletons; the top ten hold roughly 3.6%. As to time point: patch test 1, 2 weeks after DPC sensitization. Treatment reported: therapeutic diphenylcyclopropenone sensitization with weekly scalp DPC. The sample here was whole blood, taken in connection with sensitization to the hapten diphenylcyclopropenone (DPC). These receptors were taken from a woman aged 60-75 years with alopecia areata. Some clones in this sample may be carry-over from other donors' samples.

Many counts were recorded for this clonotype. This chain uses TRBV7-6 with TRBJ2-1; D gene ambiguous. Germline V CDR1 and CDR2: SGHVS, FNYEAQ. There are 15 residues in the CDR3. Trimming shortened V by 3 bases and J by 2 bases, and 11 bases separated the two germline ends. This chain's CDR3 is CASSLGMKTYNEQFF. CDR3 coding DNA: TGTGCCAGCAGCTTGGGAATGAAGACCTACAATGAGCAGTTCTTC.

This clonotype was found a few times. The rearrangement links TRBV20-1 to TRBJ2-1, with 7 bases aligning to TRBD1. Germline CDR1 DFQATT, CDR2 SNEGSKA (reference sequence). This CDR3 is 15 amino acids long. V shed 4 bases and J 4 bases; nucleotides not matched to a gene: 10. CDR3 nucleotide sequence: TGCAGTGCTAAGGGGGCCCGAGGGGATTACAATGAGCAGTTCTTC. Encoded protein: CSAKGARGDYNEQFF.

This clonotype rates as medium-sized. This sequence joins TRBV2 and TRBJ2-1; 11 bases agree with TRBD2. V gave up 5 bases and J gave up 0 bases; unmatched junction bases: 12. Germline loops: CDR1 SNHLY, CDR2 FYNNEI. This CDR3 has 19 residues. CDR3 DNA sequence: TGTGCCAGCAGTTATTGGCTAGCGGGGGGTTCGAGCTCCTACAATGAGCAGTTCTTC. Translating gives CASSYWLAGGSSSYNEQFF.

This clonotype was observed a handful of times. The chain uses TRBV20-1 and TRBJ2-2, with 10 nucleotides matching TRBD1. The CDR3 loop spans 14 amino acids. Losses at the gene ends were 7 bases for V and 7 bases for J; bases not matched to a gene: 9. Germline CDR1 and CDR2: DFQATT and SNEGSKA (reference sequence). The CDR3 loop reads CSVMTGGEDGELFF. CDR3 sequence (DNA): TGCAGTGTCATGACAGGGGGCGAGGACGGGGAGCTGTTTTTT.

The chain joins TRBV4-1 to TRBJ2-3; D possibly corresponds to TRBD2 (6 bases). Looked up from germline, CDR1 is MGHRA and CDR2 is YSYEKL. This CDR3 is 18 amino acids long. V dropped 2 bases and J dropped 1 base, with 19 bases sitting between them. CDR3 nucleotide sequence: TGCGCCAGCAGCCAACCCGGCCGATGGGGGGTCGGCACAGATACGCAGTATTTT. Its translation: CASSQPGRWGVGTDTQYF.

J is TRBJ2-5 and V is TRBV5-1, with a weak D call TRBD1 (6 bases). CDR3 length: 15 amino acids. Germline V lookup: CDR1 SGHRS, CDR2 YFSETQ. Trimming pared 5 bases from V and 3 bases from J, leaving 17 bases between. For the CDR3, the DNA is TGCGCCAGCAGTATAACAGGGTATATGGAAGAGACCCAGTACTTC. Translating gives CASSITGYMEETQYF.

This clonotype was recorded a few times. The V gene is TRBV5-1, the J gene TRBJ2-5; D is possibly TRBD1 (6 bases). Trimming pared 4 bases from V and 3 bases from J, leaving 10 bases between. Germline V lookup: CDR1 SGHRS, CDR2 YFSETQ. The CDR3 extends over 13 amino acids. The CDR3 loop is CASSGQIKETQYF. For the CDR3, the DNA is TGCGCCAGCAGCGGACAGATAAAAGAGACCCAGTACTTC.

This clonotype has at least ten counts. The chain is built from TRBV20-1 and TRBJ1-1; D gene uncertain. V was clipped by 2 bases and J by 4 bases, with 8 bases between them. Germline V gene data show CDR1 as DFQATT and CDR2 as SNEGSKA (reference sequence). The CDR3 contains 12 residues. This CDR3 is CSARRVRTEAFF. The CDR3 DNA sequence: TGCAGTGCTAGAAGGGTCCGCACTGAAGCTTTCTTT.

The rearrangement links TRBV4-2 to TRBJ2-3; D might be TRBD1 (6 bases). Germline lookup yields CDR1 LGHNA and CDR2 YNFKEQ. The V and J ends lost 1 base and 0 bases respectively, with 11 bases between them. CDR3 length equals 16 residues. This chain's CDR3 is CASSQVLGGSTDTQYF. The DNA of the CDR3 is TGTGCCAGCAGCCAAGTGCTAGGGGGTAGCACAGATACGCAGTATTTT.

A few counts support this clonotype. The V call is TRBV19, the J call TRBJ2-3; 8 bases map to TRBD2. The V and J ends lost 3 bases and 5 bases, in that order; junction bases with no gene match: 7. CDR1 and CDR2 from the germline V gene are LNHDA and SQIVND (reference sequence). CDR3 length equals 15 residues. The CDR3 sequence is CASSIGAAGGDTQYF. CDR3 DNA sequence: TGTGCCAGTAGTATTGGAGCGGCGGGGGGAGATACGCAGTATTTT.

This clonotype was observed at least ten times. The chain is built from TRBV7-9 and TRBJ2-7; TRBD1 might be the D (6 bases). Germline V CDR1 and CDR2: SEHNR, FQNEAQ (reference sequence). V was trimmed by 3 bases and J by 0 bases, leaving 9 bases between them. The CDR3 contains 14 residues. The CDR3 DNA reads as TGTGCCAGCAGCTTGGGGACACGCTCCTACGAGCAGTACTTC. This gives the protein CASSLGTRSYEQYF.

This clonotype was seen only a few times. For the CDR3, the DNA is TGTGCCATCGGGGGGGACGAGCAGTACTTC. Translating gives CAIGGDEQYF. This rearrangement joins TRBV10-3 to TRBJ2-7; 7 bases are shared with TRBD2. Per germline, CDR1 ENHRY and CDR2 SYGVKD. V lost 8 bases to trimming and J lost 5 bases; unmatched junction nucleotides: 0. The CDR3 runs to 10 residues.

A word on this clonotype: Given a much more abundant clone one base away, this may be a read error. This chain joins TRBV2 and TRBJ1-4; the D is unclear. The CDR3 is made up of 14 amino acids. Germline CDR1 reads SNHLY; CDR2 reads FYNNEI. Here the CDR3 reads CAGSDGRFNEKLFF. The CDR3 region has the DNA TGTGCCGGCAGTGACGGCAGATTTAATGAAAAACTGTTTTTT.

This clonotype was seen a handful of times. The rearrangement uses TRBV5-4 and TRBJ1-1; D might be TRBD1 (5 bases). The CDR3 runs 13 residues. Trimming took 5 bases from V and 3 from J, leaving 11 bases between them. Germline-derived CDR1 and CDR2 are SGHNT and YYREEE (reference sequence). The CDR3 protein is CASSRGTDTEAFF. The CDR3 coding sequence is TGTGCCAGCAGTAGGGGTACGGACACTGAAGCTTTCTTT.

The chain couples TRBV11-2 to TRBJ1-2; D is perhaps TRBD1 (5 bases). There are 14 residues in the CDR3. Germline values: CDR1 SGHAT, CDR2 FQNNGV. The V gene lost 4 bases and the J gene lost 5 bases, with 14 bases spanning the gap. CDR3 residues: CASSSIPKGYGYTF. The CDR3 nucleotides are TGTGCCAGCAGCTCGATTCCGAAGGGGTATGGCTACACCTTC.

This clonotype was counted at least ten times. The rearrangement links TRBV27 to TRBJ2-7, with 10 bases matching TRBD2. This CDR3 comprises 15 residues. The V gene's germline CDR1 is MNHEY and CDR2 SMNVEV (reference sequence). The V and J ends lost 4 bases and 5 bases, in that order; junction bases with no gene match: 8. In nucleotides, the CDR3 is TGTGCCAGCAGTTCGGTCGGACTAGCGGTCGACGAGCAGTACTTC. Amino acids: CASSSVGLAVDEQYF.

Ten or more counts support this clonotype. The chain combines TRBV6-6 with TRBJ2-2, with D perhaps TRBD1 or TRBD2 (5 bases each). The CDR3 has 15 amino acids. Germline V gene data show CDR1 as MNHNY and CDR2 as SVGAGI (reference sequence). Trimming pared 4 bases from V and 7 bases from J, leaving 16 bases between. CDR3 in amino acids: CASSWGRFGFGELFF. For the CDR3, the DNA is TGTGCCAGCAGTTGGGGACGGTTTGGGTTCGGGGAGCTGTTTTTT.

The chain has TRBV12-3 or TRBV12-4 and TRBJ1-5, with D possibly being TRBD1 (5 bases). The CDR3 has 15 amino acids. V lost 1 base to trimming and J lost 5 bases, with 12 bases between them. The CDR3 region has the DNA TGTGCCAGCAGTTTAGTTGTGGGACGATATCAGCCCCAGCATTTT. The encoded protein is CASSLVVGRYQPQHF.

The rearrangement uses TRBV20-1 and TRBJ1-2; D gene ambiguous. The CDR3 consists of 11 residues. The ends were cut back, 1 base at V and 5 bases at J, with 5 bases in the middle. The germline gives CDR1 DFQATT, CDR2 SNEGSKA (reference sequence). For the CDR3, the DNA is TGCAGTGCTAGAGTCCAGTATGGCTACACCTTC. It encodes CSARVQYGYTF.

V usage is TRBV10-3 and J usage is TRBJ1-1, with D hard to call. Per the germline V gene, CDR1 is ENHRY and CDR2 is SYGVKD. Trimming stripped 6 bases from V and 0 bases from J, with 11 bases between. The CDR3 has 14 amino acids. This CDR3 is CAISERGMNTEAFF. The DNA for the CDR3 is TGTGCCATCAGCGAGCGGGGTATGAACACTGAAGCTTTCTTT.

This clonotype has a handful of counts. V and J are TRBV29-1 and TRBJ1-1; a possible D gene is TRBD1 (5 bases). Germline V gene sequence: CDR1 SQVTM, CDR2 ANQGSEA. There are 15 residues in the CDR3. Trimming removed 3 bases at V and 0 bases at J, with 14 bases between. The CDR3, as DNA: TGCAGCGTTGACAGGGCACACACCATGAACACTGAAGCTTTCTTT. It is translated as CSVDRAHTMNTEAFF. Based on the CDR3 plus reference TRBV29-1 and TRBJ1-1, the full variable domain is SAVISQKPSRDICQRGTSLTIQCQVDSQVTMMFWYRQQPGQSLTLIATANQGSEATYESGFVIDKFPISRPNLTFSTLTVSNMSPEDSSIYLCSVDRAHTMNTEAFFGQGTRLTVV.

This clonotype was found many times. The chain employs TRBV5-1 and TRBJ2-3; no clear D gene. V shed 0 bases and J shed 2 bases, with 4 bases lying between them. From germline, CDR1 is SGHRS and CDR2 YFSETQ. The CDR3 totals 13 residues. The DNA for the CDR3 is TGCGCCAGCAGCTTGGAGCCCACAGATACGCAGTATTTT. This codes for CASSLEPTDTQYF.

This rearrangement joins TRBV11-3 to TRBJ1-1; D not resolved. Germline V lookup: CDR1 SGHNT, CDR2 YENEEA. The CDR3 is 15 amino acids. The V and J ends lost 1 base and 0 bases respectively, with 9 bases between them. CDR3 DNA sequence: TGTGCCAGCAGCTTAGGACTAGGAGTGAACACTGAAGCTTTCTTT. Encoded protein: CASSLGLGVNTEAFF.

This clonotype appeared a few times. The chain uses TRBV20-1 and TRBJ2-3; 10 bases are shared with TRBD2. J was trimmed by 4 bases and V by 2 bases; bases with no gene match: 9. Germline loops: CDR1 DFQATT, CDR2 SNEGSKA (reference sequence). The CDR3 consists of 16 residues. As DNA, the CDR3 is TGCAGTGCTAGATTGTTCAGCGGGGGGGCGTCAGATACGCAGTATTTT. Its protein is CSARLFSGGASDTQYF.

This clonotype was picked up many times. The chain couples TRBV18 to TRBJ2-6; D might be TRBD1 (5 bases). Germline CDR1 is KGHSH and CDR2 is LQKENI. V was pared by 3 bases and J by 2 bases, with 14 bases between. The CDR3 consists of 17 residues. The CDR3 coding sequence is TGTGCCAGCTCACCGAAAGGGGAATCGGCTGGGGCCAACGTCCTGACTTTC. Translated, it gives CASSPKGESAGANVLTF.

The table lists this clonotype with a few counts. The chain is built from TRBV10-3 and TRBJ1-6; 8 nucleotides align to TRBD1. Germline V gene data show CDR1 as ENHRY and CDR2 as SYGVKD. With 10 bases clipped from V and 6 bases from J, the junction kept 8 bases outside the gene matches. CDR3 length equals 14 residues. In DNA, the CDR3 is TGTGCCAACCGGGGGGGACAGGTTAATTCACCCCTCCACTTT. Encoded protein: CANRGGQVNSPLHF.